The clone carrying this T cell receptor (beta chain) was counted many times. What it binds is unknown. This sample is drawn from a study of T cells after yellow fever vaccination. Study-level information: The SMART-Seq v4 Ultra Low Input method served to prepare the low-cell-number fractions. Overall study findings and caveats: The CD4 and CD8 compartments had a small share of their clonotypes in common.

This CDR3 spans 14 amino acids. CDR1 is MNHNY, CDR2 SVGAGI, per germline (reference sequence). Trimming cost V 11 bases and J 3 bases, with 18 bases left between them. The TCR cDNA carried a universal primer site and UMIs from 5'RACE template switching. MiXCR, run by TCRdb on the 5' RACE reads, gives a single entry per CDR3 protein. There are about 310,000 distinct CDR3 sequences in the sample; less than 4.5% occur only once, and about a quarter lies in the top ten. The receptor was derived from a man between 18 and 35 years old who received the YFV17D yellow fever vaccine. The starting material was PBMCs, obtained on the day of the yellow fever booster vaccination. V usage is TRBV6-6 and J usage is TRBJ2-3, with D perhaps assigned TRBD1 or TRBD2 (5 bases each). The CDR3 coding sequence is TGTGCCGAGAGGGGCGGTGGGGCAACAGATACGCAGTATTTT. It encodes CAERGGGATDTQYF.